This TCR beta chain appears in the sequencing data of a study of control samples from healthy donors and cancer patients. This CDR3 comprises 14 residues. Trimming took off 6 bases at V and 8 bases at J, with 19 bases between the two ends. From germline, CDR1 is MNHEY and CDR2 SVGAGI. Assay: immunoSEQ multiplex PCR; the TCRdb copy retains only in-frame clones and omits some. The sample has around 70,000 clones; over 90% are singletons. The chain employs TRBV6-5 and TRBJ1-2; perhaps TRBD1 as D (6 bases). The origin of this receptor is a woman aged 25 to 39 in good health. The sample taken for sequencing was blood. The CDR3 loop reads CASSKLSQGLGYTF. CDR3 in DNA: TGTGCCAGCAGCAAACTATCCCAGGGGCTCGGCTACACCTTC.